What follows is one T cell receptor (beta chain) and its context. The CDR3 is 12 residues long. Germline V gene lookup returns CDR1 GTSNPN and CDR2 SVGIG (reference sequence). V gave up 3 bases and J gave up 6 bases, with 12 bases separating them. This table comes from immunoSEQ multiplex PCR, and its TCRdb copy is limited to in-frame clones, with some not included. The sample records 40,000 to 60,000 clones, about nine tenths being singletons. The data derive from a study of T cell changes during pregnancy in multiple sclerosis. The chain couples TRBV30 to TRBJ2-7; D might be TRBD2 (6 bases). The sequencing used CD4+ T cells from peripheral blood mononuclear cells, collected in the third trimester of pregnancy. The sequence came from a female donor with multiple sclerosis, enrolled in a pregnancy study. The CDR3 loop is CAWSAGLSEQYF. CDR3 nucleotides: TGTGCCTGGAGCGCGGGGCTATCCGAGCAGTACTTC.